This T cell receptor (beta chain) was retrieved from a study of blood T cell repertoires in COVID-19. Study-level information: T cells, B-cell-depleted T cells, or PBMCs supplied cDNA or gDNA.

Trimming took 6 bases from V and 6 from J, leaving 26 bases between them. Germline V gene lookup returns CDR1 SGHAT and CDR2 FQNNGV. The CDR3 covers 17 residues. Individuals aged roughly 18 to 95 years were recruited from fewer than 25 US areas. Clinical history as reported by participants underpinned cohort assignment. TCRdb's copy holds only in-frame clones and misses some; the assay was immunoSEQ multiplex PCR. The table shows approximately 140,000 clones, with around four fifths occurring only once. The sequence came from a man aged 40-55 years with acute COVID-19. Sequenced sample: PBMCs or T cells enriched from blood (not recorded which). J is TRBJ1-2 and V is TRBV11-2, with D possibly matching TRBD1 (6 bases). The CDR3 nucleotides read TGTGCCAGCAGACTCCCCTCTTTTGGGGGGGCCCCCGATGGCTACACCTTC. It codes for CASRLPSFGGAPDGYTF.